Each of the 3 T cell receptor beta chains below was sequenced from the same sample in a study of shared clonotypes between healthy human individuals. Assay: immunoSEQ multiplex PCR; the TCRdb copy retains only in-frame clones and omits some. The profile shows about 2.1 million clones, 80% to 95% of them singletons. CD45RO-negative, CCR7-selected cells formed the naive CD8 fraction, which excluded terminally differentiated effector memory CD45RA+ cells. The material sequenced was naive CD8+ T cells from PBMCs. The receptor set was obtained from a man between 18 and 29 years old in good health. Some clones in this sample may be carry-over from other donors' samples.

The chain couples TRBV12-5 to TRBJ2-1; 13 bases map to TRBD2. V was pared by 2 bases and J by 9 bases, with 13 bases of the junction left unmatched. The CDR3 is 18 amino acids. Germline V gives CDR1 LGHNT, CDR2 FRNRAP. The CDR3 coding sequence is TGTGCTAGTGGTTTGCCATCCCGGACTAGCGGGAGTTTCGGTGAGCAGTTCTTC. Translating gives CASGLPSRTSGSFGEQFF.

The V and J genes are TRBV7-2 and TRBJ2-7; the match to TRBD2 covers 14 bases. Germline V gene sequence: CDR1 SGHTA, CDR2 FQGNSA. After removal of 5 bases from V and 0 bases from J, the junction contained 0 bases not matched to a gene. The CDR3 is 15 amino acids. The CDR3, as DNA: TGTGCCAGCAGCGGGACTAGCGGGAGCTCCTACGAGCAGTACTTC. It specifies CASSGTSGSSYEQYF.

Turning to this clone: No DNA is shown, since the ends of the CDR3 on it are uncertain; the CDR3 is the one TCRdb lists. The V and J genes are TRBV14 and TRBJ1-3. The germline V gene encodes CDR1 SGHDN and CDR2 FVKESK. The CDR3 is 15 residues long, counting both termini. The CDR3 spells CASSVRRAPGNTIYF.